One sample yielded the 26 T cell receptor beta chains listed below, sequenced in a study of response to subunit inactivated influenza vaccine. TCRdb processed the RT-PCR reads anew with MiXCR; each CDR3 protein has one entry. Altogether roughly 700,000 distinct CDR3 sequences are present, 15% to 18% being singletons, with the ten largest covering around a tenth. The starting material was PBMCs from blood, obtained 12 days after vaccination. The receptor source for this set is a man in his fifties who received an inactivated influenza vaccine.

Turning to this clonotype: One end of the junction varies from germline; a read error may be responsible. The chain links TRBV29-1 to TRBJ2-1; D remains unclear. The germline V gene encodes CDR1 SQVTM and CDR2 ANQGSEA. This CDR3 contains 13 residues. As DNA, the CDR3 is TGCAGCGTTACCTTCATGCTGTACAATGAGCAGTCCTTC. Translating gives CSVTFMLYNEQSF.

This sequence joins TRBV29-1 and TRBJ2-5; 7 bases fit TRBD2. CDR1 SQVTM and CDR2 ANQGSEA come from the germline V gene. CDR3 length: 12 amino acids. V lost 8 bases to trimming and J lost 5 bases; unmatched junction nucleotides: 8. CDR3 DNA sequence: TGCAGCCTGCGGGAGCCCGGGGAGACCCAGTACTTC. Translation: CSLREPGETQYF.

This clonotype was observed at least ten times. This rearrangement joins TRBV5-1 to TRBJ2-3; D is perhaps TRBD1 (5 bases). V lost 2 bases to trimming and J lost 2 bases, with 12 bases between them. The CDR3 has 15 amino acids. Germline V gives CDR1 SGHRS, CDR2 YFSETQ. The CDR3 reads CASSLGDRDTDTQYF. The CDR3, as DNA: TGCGCCAGCAGCTTAGGAGACAGAGACACAGATACGCAGTATTTT.

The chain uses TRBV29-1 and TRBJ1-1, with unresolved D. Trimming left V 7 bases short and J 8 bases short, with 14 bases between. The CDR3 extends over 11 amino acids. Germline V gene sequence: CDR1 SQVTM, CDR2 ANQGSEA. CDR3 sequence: CSASFGREAFF. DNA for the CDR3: TGCAGCGCCTCCTTTGGTAGGGAAGCTTTCTTT.

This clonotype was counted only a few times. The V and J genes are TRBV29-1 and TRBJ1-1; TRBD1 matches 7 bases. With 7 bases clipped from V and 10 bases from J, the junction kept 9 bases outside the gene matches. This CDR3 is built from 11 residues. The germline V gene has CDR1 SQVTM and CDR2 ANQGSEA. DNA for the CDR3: TGCAGCGGTAGACAGGGAGTAAGAGCTTTCTTT. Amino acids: CSGRQGVRAFF.

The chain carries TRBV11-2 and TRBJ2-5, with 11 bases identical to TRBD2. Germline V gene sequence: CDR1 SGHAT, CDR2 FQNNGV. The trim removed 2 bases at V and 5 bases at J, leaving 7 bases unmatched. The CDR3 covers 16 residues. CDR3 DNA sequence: TGTGCCAGCAGCTTAATAGTAGCGGGGGGGCAGGAGACCCAGTACTTC. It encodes CASSLIVAGGQETQYF.

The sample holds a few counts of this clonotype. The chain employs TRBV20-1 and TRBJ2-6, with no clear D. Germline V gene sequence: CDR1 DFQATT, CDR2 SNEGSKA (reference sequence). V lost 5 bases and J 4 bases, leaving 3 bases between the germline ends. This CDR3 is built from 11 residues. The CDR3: CSAHGANVLTF. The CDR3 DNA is TGCAGTGCTCACGGGGCCAACGTCCTGACTTTC.

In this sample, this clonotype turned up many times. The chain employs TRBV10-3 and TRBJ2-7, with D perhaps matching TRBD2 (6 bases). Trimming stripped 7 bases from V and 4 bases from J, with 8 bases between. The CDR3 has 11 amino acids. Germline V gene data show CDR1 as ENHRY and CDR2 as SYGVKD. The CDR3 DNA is TGTGCCATCACTGCGGGGTACGAGCAGTACTTC. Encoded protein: CAITAGYEQYF.

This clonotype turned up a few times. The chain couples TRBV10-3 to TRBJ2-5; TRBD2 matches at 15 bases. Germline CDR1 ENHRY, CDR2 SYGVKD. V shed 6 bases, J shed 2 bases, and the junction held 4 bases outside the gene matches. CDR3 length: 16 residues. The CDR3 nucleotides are TGTGCCATCAGCCCCGGACTAGCGGGGGGGCAAGAGACCCAGTACTTC. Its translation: CAISPGLAGGQETQYF.

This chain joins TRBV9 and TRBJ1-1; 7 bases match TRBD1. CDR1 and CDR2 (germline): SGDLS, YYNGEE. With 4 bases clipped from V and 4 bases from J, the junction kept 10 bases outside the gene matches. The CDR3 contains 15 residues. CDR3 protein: CASSQGGGRGTEAFF. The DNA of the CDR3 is TGTGCCAGCAGCCAGGGAGGGGGCCGAGGCACTGAAGCTTTCTTT. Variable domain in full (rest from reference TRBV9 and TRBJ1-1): DSGVTQTPKHLITATGQRVTLRCSPRSGDLSVYWYQQSLDQGLQFLIQYYNGEERAKGNILERFSAQQFPDLHSELNLSSLELGDSALYFCASSQGGGRGTEAFFGQGTRLTVV.

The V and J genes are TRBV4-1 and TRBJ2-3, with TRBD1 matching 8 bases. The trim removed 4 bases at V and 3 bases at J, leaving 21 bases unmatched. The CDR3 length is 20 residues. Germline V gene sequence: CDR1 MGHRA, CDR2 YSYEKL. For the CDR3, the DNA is TGCGCCAGCAGCCCGAACCAAGGGACAGGTTGGGGTGGATCGACAGATACGCAGTATTTT. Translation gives CASSPNQGTGWGGSTDTQYF.

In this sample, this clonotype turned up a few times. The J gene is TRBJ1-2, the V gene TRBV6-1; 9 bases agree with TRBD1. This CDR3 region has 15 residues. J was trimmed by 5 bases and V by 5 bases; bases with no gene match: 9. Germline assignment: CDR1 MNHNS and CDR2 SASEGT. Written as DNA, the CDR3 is TGTGCCAGCAGTCCGACGGACGGGACAGGGTATGGCTACACCTTC. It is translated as CASSPTDGTGYGYTF.

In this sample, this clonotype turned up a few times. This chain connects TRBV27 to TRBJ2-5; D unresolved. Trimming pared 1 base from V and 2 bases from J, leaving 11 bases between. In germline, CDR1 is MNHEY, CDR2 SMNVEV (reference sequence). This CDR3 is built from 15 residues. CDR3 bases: TGTGCCAGCAGTTTATACTGGAGCGAACAAGAGACCCAGTACTTC. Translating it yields CASSLYWSEQETQYF.

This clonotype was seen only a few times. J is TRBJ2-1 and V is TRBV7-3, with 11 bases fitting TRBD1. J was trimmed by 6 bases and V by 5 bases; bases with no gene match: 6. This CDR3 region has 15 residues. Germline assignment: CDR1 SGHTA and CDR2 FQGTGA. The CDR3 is CASSPSGTGGNEQFF. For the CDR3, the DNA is TGTGCCAGCAGCCCCAGTGGGACAGGGGGCAATGAGCAGTTCTTC.

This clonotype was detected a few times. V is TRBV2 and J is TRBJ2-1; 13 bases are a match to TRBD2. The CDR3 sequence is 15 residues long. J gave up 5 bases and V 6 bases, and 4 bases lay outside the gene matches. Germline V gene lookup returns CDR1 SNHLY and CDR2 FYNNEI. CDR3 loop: CASRALAGGDNEQFF. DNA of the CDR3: TGTGCCAGCAGAGCACTAGCGGGAGGGGACAATGAGCAGTTCTTC.

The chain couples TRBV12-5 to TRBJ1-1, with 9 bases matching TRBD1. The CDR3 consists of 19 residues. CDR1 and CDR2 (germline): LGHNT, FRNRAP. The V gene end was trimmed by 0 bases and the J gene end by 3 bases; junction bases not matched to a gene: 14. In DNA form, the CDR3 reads TGTGCTAGTGGTTTGGTACTAGCACAGGGGGCTAAGTCGGACACTGAAGCTTTCTTT. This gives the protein CASGLVLAQGAKSDTEAFF.

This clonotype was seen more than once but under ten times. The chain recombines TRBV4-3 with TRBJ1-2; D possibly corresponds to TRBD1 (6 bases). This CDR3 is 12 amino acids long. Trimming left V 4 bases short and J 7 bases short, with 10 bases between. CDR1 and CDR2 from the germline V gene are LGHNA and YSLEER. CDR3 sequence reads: CASSLTGTGYTF. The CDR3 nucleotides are TGCGCCAGCAGCCTAACAGGGACTGGCTACACCTTC.

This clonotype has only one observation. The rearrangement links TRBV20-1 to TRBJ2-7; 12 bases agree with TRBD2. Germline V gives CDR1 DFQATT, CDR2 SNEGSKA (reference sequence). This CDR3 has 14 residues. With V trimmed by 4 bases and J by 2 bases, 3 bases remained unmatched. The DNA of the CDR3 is TGCAGTGCTAAACTAGCGGGGGGCACCTACGAGCAGTACTTC. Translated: CSAKLAGGTYEQYF.

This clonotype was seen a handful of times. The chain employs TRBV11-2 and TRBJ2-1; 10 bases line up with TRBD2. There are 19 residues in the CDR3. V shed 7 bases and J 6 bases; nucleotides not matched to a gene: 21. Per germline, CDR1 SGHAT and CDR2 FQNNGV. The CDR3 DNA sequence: TGTGCCAGCATCCCTGGGGGAGCGGGGGGGCCGTATGTGGGCAATGAGCAGTTCTTC. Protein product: CASIPGGAGGPYVGNEQFF.

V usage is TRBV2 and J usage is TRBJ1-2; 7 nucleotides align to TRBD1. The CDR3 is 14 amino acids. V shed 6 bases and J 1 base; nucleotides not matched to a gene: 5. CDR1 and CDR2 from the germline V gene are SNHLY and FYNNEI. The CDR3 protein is CASRMNRGNYGYTF. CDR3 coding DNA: TGTGCCAGCAGGATGAACAGGGGTAACTATGGCTACACCTTC.

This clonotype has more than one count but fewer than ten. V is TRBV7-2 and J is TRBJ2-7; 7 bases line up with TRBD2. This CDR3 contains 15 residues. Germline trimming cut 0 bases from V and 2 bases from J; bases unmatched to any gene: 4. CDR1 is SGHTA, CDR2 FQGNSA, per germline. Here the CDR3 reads CASSLAKRETYEQYF. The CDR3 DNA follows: TGTGCCAGCAGCTTAGCGAAGCGGGAAACCTACGAGCAGTACTTC.

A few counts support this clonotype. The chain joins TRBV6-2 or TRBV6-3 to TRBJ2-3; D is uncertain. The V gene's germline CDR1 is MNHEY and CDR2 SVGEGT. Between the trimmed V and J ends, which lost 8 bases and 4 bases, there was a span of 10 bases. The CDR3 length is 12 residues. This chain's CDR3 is CASAVTPDTQYF. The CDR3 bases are TGTGCCAGCGCGGTGACGCCAGATACGCAGTATTTT.

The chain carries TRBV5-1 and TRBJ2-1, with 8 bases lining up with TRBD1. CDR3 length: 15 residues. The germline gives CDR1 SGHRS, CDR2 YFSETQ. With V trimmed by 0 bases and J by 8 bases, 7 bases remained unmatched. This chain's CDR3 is CASSLAPGGEDEQFF. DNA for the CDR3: TGCGCCAGCAGCTTGGCCCCAGGGGGCGAGGATGAGCAGTTCTTC.

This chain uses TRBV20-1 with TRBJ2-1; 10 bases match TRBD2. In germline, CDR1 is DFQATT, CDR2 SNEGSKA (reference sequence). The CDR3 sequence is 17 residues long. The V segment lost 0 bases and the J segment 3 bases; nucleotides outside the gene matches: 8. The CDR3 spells CSARDALAGALYNEQFF. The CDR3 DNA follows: TGCAGTGCTAGAGATGCCCTAGCGGGGGCCCTCTACAATGAGCAGTTCTTC.

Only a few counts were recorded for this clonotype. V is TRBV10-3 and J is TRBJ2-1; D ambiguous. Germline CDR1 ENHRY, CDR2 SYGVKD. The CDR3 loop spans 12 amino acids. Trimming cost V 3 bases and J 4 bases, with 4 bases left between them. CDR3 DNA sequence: TGTGCCATCAGTGATATTTACAATGAGCAGTTCTTC. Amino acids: CAISDIYNEQFF.

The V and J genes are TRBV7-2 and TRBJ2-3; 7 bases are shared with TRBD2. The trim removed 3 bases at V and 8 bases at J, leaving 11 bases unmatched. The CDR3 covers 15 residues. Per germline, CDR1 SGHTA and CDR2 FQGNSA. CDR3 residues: CASSFSGGGRGTQYF. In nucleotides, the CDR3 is TGTGCCAGCAGCTTTAGTGGGGGGGGAAGGGGTACGCAGTATTTT.